This TCR beta chain originates from a study of CD8 T cells in Susac syndrome (dated by TCRdb to the late 2010s). At the level of the whole study: Of the Susac syndrome patients who were sequenced, roughly six had clinically active disease and 8 or 9 were in clinical remission. The study used repertoire sequencing to test whether antigen drove CD8+ T cell activation and differentiation in Susac syndrome. At the time of blood withdrawal, Susac syndrome patients were either therapy-naive, taking corticosteroids (with some also receiving IVIg), or on IVIg alone. What the authors observed across the whole study: In the CD4+ T cell repertoire of Susac syndrome patients, clonal expansion was not detected. The number of individuals in the TCR sequencing and HLA analysis was acknowledged as relatively small.

RNA was extracted using the RNeasy kit, and about 0.45 to 1 microgram was reverse transcribed with random hexamers. TCR beta CDR3 regions were amplified with the immunoSEQ multiplex PCR assay covering 54 Vbeta and 13 Jbeta segments. Bias from PCR amplification was corrected by using a synthetic template baseline for primer optimization and for computational correction. In the original analysis: Reads were annotated to V, D and J genes according to IMGT and were analyzed with immunoSEQ Analyzer, with only productive sequences retained. Clonality was calculated as one minus the Shannon entropy normalized by log2 of the number of productive unique sequences. For each patient and control, public and private clones were evaluated among the 100 most prevalent clones. Clones were defined as Susac-specific if absent from the healthy and MS cohorts, from 1052 published viral clones and from other ImmuneACCESS disease sequences. TCRdb reran the public reads through fastp at Q25 and MiXCR, keeping productive beta chains. CDR3 protein sequences are deduplicated, and each keeps its most common genes and DNA. These V and J calls are TCRdb output, not the study's own analysis. The sample contains some 190,000 distinct CDR3 sequences, about 94% of them found a single time. The biggest ten clones account for about 0.14% of the sample.

Via the germline V gene (reference sequence), CDR1 is GTSNPN and CDR2 SVGIG. The germline ends are 12 bases apart after V is trimmed by 2 bases and J by 1 base. Counted from cysteine to phenylalanine, this CDR3 has 15 amino acids. Only CDR3 DNA remains: 45 bases, in frame from the first base. About this clonotype itself: Its specific antigen is unknown. Per-base qualities were not stored, and no clone one base away is much larger.

High-throughput TCR beta sequencing profiled peripheral blood CD8+ and CD4+ T cells from healthy donors, Susac syndrome patients and multiple sclerosis patients. The Susac syndrome patients fulfilled recently defined diagnostic criteria for definite or probable disease. Bulk CD8+ and CD4+ T cells were purified by magnetic negative isolation, whereas CD8+ TEMRA cells were enriched by FACS. Blood was drawn into EDTA tubes, processed within 24 hours, and PBMCs were isolated by density gradient centrifugation. PBMCs intended for TCR sequencing were cryopreserved in liquid nitrogen and thawed later in a water bath at 37 degrees C. The sorted or isolated CD4+, CD8+ and CD8+ TEMRA cells reached a purity of at least 90%.

The sequenced material came from CD4+ T cells from PBMCs. Recombination joined TRBV30 with TRBJ1-5, and possibly TRBD1, on 5 matching bases. The clonotype comes from a human donor with Susac syndrome. Here the CDR3 is given as CAWSPQGTSNQPQHF. The DNA sequence follows: TGTGCCTGGAGTCCTCAGGGAACCAGCAATCAGCCCCAGCATTTT.